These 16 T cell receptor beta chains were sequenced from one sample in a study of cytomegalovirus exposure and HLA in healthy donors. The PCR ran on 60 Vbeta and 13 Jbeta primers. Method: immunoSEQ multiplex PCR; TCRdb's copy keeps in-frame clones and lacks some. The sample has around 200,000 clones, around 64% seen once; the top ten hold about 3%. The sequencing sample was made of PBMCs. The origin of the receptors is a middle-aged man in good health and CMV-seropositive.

The CDR3 DNA reads TGTGCCAGCAGCTTAGAGTACAATCAGCCCCAGCATTTT. Translation: CASSLEYNQPQHF. The V and J genes are TRBV11-2 and TRBJ1-5, with D hard to call. Per the germline V gene, CDR1 is SGHAT and CDR2 is FQNNGV. Trimming took 0 bases from V and 3 from J, leaving 3 bases between them. The CDR3 sequence is 13 residues long. The variable domain in full, completed from reference TRBV11-2 and TRBJ1-5, reads EAGVAQSPRYKIIEKRQSVAFWCNPISGHATLYWYQQILGQGPKLLIQFQNNGVVDDSQLPKDRFSAERLKGVDSTLKIQPAKLEDSAVYLCASSLEYNQPQHFGDGTRLSIL.

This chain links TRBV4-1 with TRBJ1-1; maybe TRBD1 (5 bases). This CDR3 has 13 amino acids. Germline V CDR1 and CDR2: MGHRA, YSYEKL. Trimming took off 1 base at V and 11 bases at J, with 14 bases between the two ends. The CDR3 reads CASSQVRGATAFF. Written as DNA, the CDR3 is TGCGCCAGCAGCCAAGTCCGCGGGGCAACGGCTTTCTTT.

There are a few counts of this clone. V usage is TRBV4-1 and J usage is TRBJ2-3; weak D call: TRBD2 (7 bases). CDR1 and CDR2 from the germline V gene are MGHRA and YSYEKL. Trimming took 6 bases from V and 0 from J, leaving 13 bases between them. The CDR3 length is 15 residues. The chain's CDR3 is CASSQAGASTDTQYF. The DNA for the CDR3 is TGCGCCAGCAGTCAGGCGGGGGCCAGCACAGATACGCAGTATTTT.

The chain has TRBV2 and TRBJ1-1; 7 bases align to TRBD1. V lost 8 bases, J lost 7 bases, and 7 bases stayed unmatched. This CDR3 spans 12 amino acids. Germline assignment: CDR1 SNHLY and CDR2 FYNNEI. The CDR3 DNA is TGTGCCAGCGTGACAGGGACGGTTGAAGCTTTCTTT. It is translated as CASVTGTVEAFF.

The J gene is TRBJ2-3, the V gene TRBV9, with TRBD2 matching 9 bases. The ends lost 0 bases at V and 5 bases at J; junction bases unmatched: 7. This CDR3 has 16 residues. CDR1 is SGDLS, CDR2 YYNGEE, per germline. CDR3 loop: CASSVVGRGGQDTQYF. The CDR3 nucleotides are TGTGCCAGCAGCGTAGTAGGGCGGGGGGGCCAAGATACGCAGTATTTT.

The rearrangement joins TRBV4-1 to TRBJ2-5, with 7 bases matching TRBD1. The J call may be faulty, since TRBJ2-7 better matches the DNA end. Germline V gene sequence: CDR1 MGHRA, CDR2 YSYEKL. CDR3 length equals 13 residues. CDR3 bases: TGCGCCAGCAGCCAACTGACAGGGTACGAGCAGTACTTC. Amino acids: CASSQLTGYEQYF.

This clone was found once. The CDR3 here is CASSDSDRANEKLFF. For the CDR3, the DNA is TGTGCCAGCAGCGACTCGGACAGGGCTAATGAAAAACTGTTTTTT. The chain links TRBV7-9 to TRBJ1-4, with 8 bases matching TRBD1. Germline V gene lookup returns CDR1 SEHNR and CDR2 FQNEAQ (reference sequence). The CDR3 loop spans 15 amino acids. Losses at the gene ends were 5 bases for V and 3 bases for J; bases not matched to a gene: 5.

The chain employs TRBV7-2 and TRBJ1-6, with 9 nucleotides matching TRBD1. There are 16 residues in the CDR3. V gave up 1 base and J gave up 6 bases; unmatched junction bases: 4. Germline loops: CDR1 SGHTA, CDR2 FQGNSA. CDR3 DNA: TGTGCCAGCAGCTTAGGGGGGACAGGGATTAATTCACCCCTCCACTTT. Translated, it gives CASSLGGTGINSPLHF. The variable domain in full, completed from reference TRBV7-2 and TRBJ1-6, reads GAGVSQSPSNKVTEKGKDVELRCDPISGHTALYWYRQSLGQGLEFLIYFQGNSAPDKSGLPSDRFSAERTGGSVSTLTIQRTQQEDSAVYLCASSLGGTGINSPLHFGNGTRLTVT.

In nucleotides, the CDR3 is TGTGCCAGCAGTCCAGACACTGAAGCTTTCTTT. Translated, it gives CASSPDTEAFF. The gene calls are TRBV6-5 and TRBJ1-1; the D is unclear. The CDR3 extends over 11 amino acids. Trimming removed 5 bases from V and 3 bases from J, with 4 bases in between. Germline values: CDR1 MNHEY, CDR2 SVGAGI.

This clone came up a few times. The CDR3 DNA follows: TGTGCCAGCAGCTTCTCCCTACCGGGACAGCCTCTCGGTACGCAGTATTTT. Residues: CASSFSLPGQPLGTQYF. V and J are TRBV7-8 and TRBJ2-3, with TRBD1 matching over 7 bases. The V gene end was trimmed by 3 bases and the J gene end by 8 bases; junction bases not matched to a gene: 17. Germline CDR1 SGHVS, CDR2 FQNEAQ. This CDR3 has 17 residues.

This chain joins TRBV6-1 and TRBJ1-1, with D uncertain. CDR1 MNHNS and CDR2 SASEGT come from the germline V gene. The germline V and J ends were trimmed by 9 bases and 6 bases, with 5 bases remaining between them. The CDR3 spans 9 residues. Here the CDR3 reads CASGAEAFF. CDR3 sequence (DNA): TGTGCCAGTGGAGCTGAAGCTTTCTTT.

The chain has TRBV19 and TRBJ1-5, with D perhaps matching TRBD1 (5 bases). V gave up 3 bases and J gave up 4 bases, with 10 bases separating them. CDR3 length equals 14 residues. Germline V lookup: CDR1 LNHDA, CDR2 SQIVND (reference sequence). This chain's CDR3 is CASSIRDYNQPQHF. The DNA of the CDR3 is TGTGCCAGTAGTATCCGGGACTATAATCAGCCCCAGCATTTT. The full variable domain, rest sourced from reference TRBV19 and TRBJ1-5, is DGGITQSPKYLFRKEGQNVTLSCEQNLNHDAMYWYRQDPGQGLRLIYYSQIVNDFQKGDIAEGYSVSREKKESFPLTVTSAQKNPTAFYLCASSIRDYNQPQHFGDGTRLSIL.

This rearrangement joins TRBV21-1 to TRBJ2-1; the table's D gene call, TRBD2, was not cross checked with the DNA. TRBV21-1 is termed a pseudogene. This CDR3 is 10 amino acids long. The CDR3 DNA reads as TGTGGCGGGGGGGGCAATGAGCAGTTCTTC. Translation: CGGGGNEQFF.

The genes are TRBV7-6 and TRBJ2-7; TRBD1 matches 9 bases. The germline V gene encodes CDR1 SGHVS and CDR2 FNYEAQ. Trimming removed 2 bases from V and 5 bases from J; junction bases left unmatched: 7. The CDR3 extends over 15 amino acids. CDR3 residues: CASSLINTGGDEQYF. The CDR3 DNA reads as TGTGCCAGCAGCTTAATTAATACAGGGGGCGACGAGCAGTACTTC.

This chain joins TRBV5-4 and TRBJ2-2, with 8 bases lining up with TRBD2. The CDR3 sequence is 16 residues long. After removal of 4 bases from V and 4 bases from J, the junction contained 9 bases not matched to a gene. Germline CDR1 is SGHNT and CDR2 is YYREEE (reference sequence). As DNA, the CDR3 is TGTGCCAGCAGCGGGGCGGGGGGTCCGAGCACCGGGGAGCTGTTTTTT. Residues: CASSGAGGPSTGELFF.

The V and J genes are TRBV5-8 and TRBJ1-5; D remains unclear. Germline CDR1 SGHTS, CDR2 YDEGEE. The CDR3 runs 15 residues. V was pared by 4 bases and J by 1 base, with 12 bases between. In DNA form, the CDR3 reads TGTGCCAGCAGCGGTCGCGGGGTGAGCAATCAGCCCCAGCATTTT. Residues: CASSGRGVSNQPQHF.